The 25 T cell receptor beta chains below all came from one sample that was sequenced in a study of OX40 agonist ivuxolimab in advanced cancers. Clones were read by immunoSEQ multiplex PCR, and TCRdb kept only the in-frame ones, dropping some. Of 60,000 or so clones in the sample, about 87% were seen once. Sequencing was performed on CD4+ or CD8+ T cells sorted from blood, taken in a trial of the OX40 agonist ivuxolimab. The source is an adult with an advanced solid tumor such as melanoma, head and neck, liver or kidney cancer.

The chain combines TRBV4-1 with TRBJ1-6; D perhaps matches TRBD1 (5 bases). The CDR3 runs 16 residues. CDR1 is MGHRA, CDR2 YSYEKL, per germline. V shed 3 bases and J shed 7 bases, with 16 bases lying between them. The CDR3 DNA reads as TGCGCCAGCAGCCACCCGGGCGGGGGAGGAAATTCACCCCTCCACTTT. Protein sequence: CASSHPGGGGNSPLHF.

The chain employs TRBV28 and TRBJ1-2, with D maybe TRBD1 (6 bases). Germline lookup yields CDR1 MDHEN and CDR2 SYDVKM. The CDR3 loop spans 13 amino acids. Trimming removed 6 bases at V and 3 bases at J, with 11 bases between. In DNA form, the CDR3 reads TGTGCCAGCAGCTCAGGGGTGGACTATGGCTACACCTTC. Its protein product is CASSSGVDYGYTF.

The rearrangement joins TRBV11-2 to TRBJ2-4, with D possibly being TRBD1 (5 bases). The CDR3 has 15 residues. Trimming cost V 1 base and J 8 bases, with 15 bases left between them. Germline V gene lookup returns CDR1 SGHAT and CDR2 FQNNGV. The DNA of the CDR3 is TGTGCCAGCAGCTTAGCGGTCAGGGAAGGGGACATTCAGTACTTC. Translation: CASSLAVREGDIQYF.

V and J are TRBV14 and TRBJ2-7; 9 bases are a match to TRBD2. The CDR3 consists of 13 residues. J gave up 6 bases and V 4 bases, and 4 bases lay outside the gene matches. Germline CDR1 reads SGHDN; CDR2 reads FVKESK. In nucleotides, the CDR3 is TGTGCCAGCAGCCCGTTGACTAGCGGCGAGCAGTACTTC. It encodes CASSPLTSGEQYF.

The chain recombines TRBV6-4 with TRBJ2-5; 12 nucleotides align to TRBD2. Per the germline V gene, CDR1 is MRHNA and CDR2 is SNTAGT. Trimming took 4 bases from V and 5 from J; bases not matched to a gene: 5. CDR3 length: 15 amino acids. CDR3: CASSVTSGSWETQYF. In DNA form, the CDR3 reads TGTGCCAGCAGTGTGACTAGCGGGAGCTGGGAGACCCAGTACTTC.

The V gene is TRBV28, the J gene TRBJ2-2; 9 bases align to TRBD2. The V and J ends lost 7 bases and 0 bases, in that order; junction bases with no gene match: 12. This CDR3 comprises 18 residues. CDR1 MDHEN and CDR2 SYDVKM come from the germline V gene. The CDR3 is CASTVYGLAKSNTGELFF. The CDR3 bases are TGTGCCAGCACCGTTTATGGACTAGCGAAATCGAACACCGGGGAGCTGTTTTTT.

The CDR3 bases are TGTGCCAGTGCCCCACCCCCCCGTGGGACAGGGCCGGTAGGCTACACCTTC. Translated, it gives CASAPPPRGTGPVGYTF. The V call is TRBV19, the J call TRBJ1-2; 9 nucleotides match TRBD1. The ends lost 8 bases at V and 8 bases at J; junction bases unmatched: 21. The CDR3 spans 17 residues. CDR1 and CDR2 from the germline V gene are LNHDA and SQIVND (reference sequence).

The chain couples TRBV7-9 to TRBJ2-7, with 10 positions matching TRBD2. V shed 2 bases and J 7 bases; nucleotides not matched to a gene: 8. The CDR3 contains 15 residues. Looked up from germline, CDR1 is SEHNR and CDR2 is FQNEAQ (reference sequence). The CDR3 sequence is CASSLRLAGEEEQYF. As DNA, the CDR3 is TGTGCCAGCAGCTTACGGCTAGCGGGAGAGGAGGAGCAGTACTTC.

The chain couples TRBV30 to TRBJ2-7; 14 bases map to TRBD2. V shed 2 bases and J 3 bases; nucleotides not matched to a gene: 9. The CDR3 has 17 amino acids. The germline CDR1 and CDR2 sequences are GTSNPN and SVGIG (reference sequence). The CDR3 sequence is CAWSLYRTSGRIYEQYF. DNA of the CDR3: TGTGCCTGGAGTTTATACCGGACTAGCGGGAGGATCTACGAGCAGTACTTC.

This clone was counted between two and nine times. V is TRBV5-1 and J is TRBJ1-1, with 11 bases identical to TRBD1. Germline V CDR1 and CDR2: SGHRS, YFSETQ. After removal of 4 bases from V and 5 bases from J, the junction contained 7 bases not matched to a gene. CDR3 length: 15 residues. Here the CDR3 reads CASSPRTGGVTEAFF. The CDR3 DNA follows: TGCGCCAGCAGCCCTCGGACAGGGGGCGTTACTGAAGCTTTCTTT.

The chain has TRBV4-1 and TRBJ2-3, with 14 bases fitting TRBD2. Germline CDR1 and CDR2: MGHRA and YSYEKL. V was clipped by 4 bases and J by 4 bases; unmatched bases: 7. CDR3 length: 17 amino acids. CDR3: CASSRAGTSGSSDTQYF. The CDR3, as DNA: TGCGCCAGCAGCCGAGCAGGGACTAGCGGGAGTTCAGATACGCAGTATTTT.

The rearrangement joins TRBV11-3 to TRBJ1-4; the D is unclear. CDR3 length: 13 residues. V was clipped by 0 bases and J by 10 bases, with 9 bases between them. Germline loops: CDR1 SGHNT, CDR2 YENEEA. The chain's CDR3 is CASSLDRHGKLFF. As DNA, the CDR3 is TGTGCCAGCAGCTTAGACCGGCACGGAAAACTGTTTTTT. The whole variable domain, filled in from reference TRBV11-3 and TRBJ1-4, reads EAGVVQSPRYKIIEKKQPVAFWCNPISGHNTLYWYLQNLGQGPELLIRYENEEAVDDSQLPKDRFSAERLKGVDSTLKIQPAELGDSAVYLCASSLDRHGKLFFGSGTQLSVL.

This chain joins TRBV28 and TRBJ2-7; D gene unclear. The V end lost 3 bases, the J end lost 3 bases, and 12 bases lay between the germline ends. The CDR3 runs to 14 residues. The V gene's germline CDR1 is MDHEN and CDR2 SYDVKM. CDR3 coding DNA: TGTGCCAGCAGTTTCCCCCCACCCAGCTACGAGCAGTACTTC. Amino acids: CASSFPPPSYEQYF.

The chain uses TRBV28 and TRBJ2-1; unclear D gene. Germline V CDR1 and CDR2: MDHEN, SYDVKM. The CDR3 runs to 15 residues. V lost 4 bases to trimming and J lost 2 bases, with 12 bases between them. DNA for the CDR3: TGTGCCAGCAGTTATCCCGGAGTGGCCTACAATGAGCAGTTCTTC. Protein: CASSYPGVAYNEQFF.

The sample holds one count of this clone. The V gene is TRBV18, the J gene TRBJ2-7; 10 bases are shared with TRBD2. The CDR3 has 17 residues. Trimming removed 5 bases from V and 0 bases from J; junction bases left unmatched: 10. Germline CDR1 KGHSH, CDR2 LQKENI. CDR3 in amino acids: CASSTEPGLAISYEQYF. The CDR3 region has the DNA TGTGCCAGCTCAACCGAACCGGGACTAGCGATCTCCTACGAGCAGTACTTC.

This chain links TRBV18 with TRBJ2-7, with a possible D match to TRBD1 (6 bases). From germline, CDR1 is KGHSH and CDR2 LQKENI. Trimming cost V 3 bases and J 2 bases, with 11 bases left between them. The CDR3 sequence is 14 residues long. The CDR3 reads CASSPDRPPYEQYF. CDR3 bases: TGTGCCAGCTCACCGGACAGACCTCCCTACGAGCAGTACTTC.

This chain uses TRBV11-1 with TRBJ2-6, with TRBD2 as a possible D gene (6 bases). CDR3 length equals 18 residues. Trimming removed 5 bases from V and 3 bases from J, with 20 bases in between. From germline, CDR1 is SGHAT and CDR2 FQDESV (reference sequence). This CDR3 reads CASSRGLEFGGGANVLTF. DNA for the CDR3: TGTGCCAGCAGCCGGGGGTTGGAATTCGGAGGTGGGGCCAACGTCCTGACTTTC.

The chain couples TRBV27 to TRBJ1-2; D uncertain. CDR1 and CDR2 (germline): MNHEY, SMNVEV (reference sequence). The CDR3 length is 14 residues. The V gene lost 5 bases and the J gene lost 4 bases, with 14 bases spanning the gap. CDR3 loop: CASSLVSGLYGYTF. The CDR3 coding sequence is TGTGCCAGCAGTCTCGTTTCAGGCCTCTATGGCTACACCTTC.

The V gene is TRBV5-1, the J gene TRBJ2-2; D perhaps matches TRBD2 (5 bases). There are 16 residues in the CDR3. The V end lost 3 bases, the J end lost 1 base, and 13 bases lay between the germline ends. Germline V gene lookup returns CDR1 SGHRS and CDR2 YFSETQ. The CDR3 nucleotides read TGCGCCAGCAGCTCCCTTGGACGGGGGAACACCGGGGAGCTGTTTTTT. Encoded protein: CASSSLGRGNTGELFF.

The chain links TRBV5-4 to TRBJ2-7; the match to TRBD2 covers 8 bases. The CDR3 loop spans 17 amino acids. Germline-derived CDR1 and CDR2 are SGHNT and YYREEE (reference sequence). V lost 4 bases and J lost 0; bases outside the gene matches: 12. This chain's CDR3 is CASSAGGGGILSYEQYF. The CDR3 DNA follows: TGTGCCAGCAGCGCGGGGGGTGGCGGGATCCTCTCCTACGAGCAGTACTTC.

This chain uses TRBV10-3 with TRBJ2-1; 8 bases are shared with TRBD2. The germline gives CDR1 ENHRY, CDR2 SYGVKD. The CDR3 totals 13 residues. V dropped 5 bases and J dropped 7; count of bases not matched to a gene: 4. The CDR3 nucleotides read TGTGCCATCAGTTCACTAGCGGAGAATGAGCAGTTCTTC. This encodes CAISSLAENEQFF.

The chain combines TRBV11-2 with TRBJ2-3; TRBD2 matches at 9 bases. The CDR3 is 17 residues long. Per the germline V gene, CDR1 is SGHAT and CDR2 is FQNNGV. The trim removed 2 bases at V and 3 bases at J, leaving 9 bases unmatched. The CDR3 nucleotides read TGTGCCAGCAGCTTAACTGTTAGCGGGAGCTCTACAGATACGCAGTATTTT. It codes for CASSLTVSGSSTDTQYF. Drawing the rest from reference TRBV11-2 and TRBJ2-3, the complete variable domain is EAGVAQSPRYKIIEKRQSVAFWCNPISGHATLYWYQQILGQGPKLLIQFQNNGVVDDSQLPKDRFSAERLKGVDSTLKIQPAKLEDSAVYLCASSLTVSGSSTDTQYFGPGTRLTVL.

J is TRBJ2-4 and V is TRBV5-1; D possibly uses TRBD1 or TRBD2 (5 bases each). With 0 bases removed from V and 9 bases from J, the gap between germline ends came to 16 bases. CDR1 SGHRS and CDR2 YFSETQ come from the germline V gene. This CDR3 spans 15 amino acids. The CDR3 DNA follows: TGCGCCAGCAGCTTGGAGTTGGGGGATATGGGCATTCAGTACTTC. Its translation is CASSLELGDMGIQYF.

The chain couples TRBV27 to TRBJ2-3; TRBD1 agrees at 8 bases. J gave up 9 bases and V 7 bases, and 9 bases lay outside the gene matches. CDR3 length: 13 amino acids. The V gene's germline CDR1 is MNHEY and CDR2 SMNVEV (reference sequence). CDR3 nucleotides: TGTGCCAGCACTACTGGACAGGGTATAACGCAGTATTTT. This sequence encodes CASTTGQGITQYF.

Only a few counts were recorded for this clone. The chain has TRBV7-3 and TRBJ2-3; D unclear. CDR1 is SGHTA and CDR2 is FQGTGA in the germline V gene. Between the trimmed V and J ends, which lost 5 bases and 2 bases, there was a span of 8 bases. This CDR3 region has 13 residues. In DNA, the CDR3 is TGTGCCAGCAGCCGTTCTATCACAGATACGCAGTATTTT. This gives the protein CASSRSITDTQYF. Together with reference TRBV7-3 and TRBJ2-3, the CDR3 gives the full variable domain: GAGVSQTPSNKVTEKGKYVELRCDPISGHTALYWYRQSLGQGPEFLIYFQGTGAADDSGLPNDRFFAVRPEGSVSTLKIQRTERGDSAVYLCASSRSITDTQYFGPGTRLTVL.